Listed below are T cell receptor beta chains from one sample, sequenced in a study of blood T cell repertoires in COVID-19. Measured with immunoSEQ multiplex PCR; TCRdb has only the in-frame clones, and not every one. The data show about 300,000 clones, with around 90% seen just once and around 1.2% held by the top ten. Input material: peripheral blood. The receptors come from a man aged 65 to 85 with acute or convalescent COVID-19. CDR3s include the opening cysteine and the closing phenylalanine or tryptophan. The order of the fields is clone size, V gene, D gene, J gene, CDR3 length, CDR3 DNA, CDR3 protein. A D gene is named only where the DNA matches it firmly. Rows may omit the clone size; those that give it use once, few, many or a size class.

>NA|TRBV11-2|NA|TRBJ1-1|14
TGTGCCAGCAGCTTAATGTTTTCTAACACTGAAGCTTTCTTT
CASSLMFSNTEAFF
>NA|TRBV24-1|NA|TRBJ2-2|16
TGTGCCACCAGTGATTTGAAAAAGGGAGGCACCGGGGAGCTGTTTTTT
CATSDLKKGGTGELFF
>NA|TRBV9|TRBD1|TRBJ2-5|16
TGTGCCAGCAGCCCCGCGGCCAACAGGGGCGGCGAGACCCAGTACTTC
CASSPAANRGGETQYF
>once|TRBV21-1|NA|TRBJ2-2|15
TGTGCCAGCAGCAAAGTTGGACTAGCCACCGGGGAGCTGTTTTTT
CASSKVGLATGELFF
>once|TRBV18|NA|TRBJ1-4|16
TGTGCCAGCTCACCCCCCCGATCTCCTAGATGGGAAAAACTGTTTTTT
CASSPPRSPRWEKLFF
>few|TRBV5-1|NA|TRBJ1-3|17
TGCGCCAGCAGCTTGGAAAGAACAGGAAGCTCTGGAAACACCATATATTTT
CASSLERTGSSGNTIYF
>NA|TRBV11-2|NA|TRBJ2-1|16
TGTGCCAGCAGCTTATGGCCGCCAAGCTCCTACAATGAGCAGTTCTTC
CASSLWPPSSYNEQFF
>NA|TRBV19|NA|TRBJ1-1|15
TGTGCCAGTAGTATAGAGTTTGTCGCCCCGGGTGAAGCTTTCTTT
CASSIEFVAPGEAFF
>NA|TRBV5-1|NA|TRBJ1-1|13
TGCGCCAGCAAACCAAGCATGAACACTGAAGCTTTCTTT
CASKPSMNTEAFF
>NA|TRBV6-1|NA|TRBJ2-1|13
TGTGCCAGCAGTGAACACGAGGTCTATGAGCAGTTCTTC
CASSEHEVYEQFF
>once|TRBV7-2|TRBD2|TRBJ2-7|15
TGTGCCAGCAGCGTCACTAGCGGGAGGGCTTACGAGCAGTACTTC
CASSVTSGRAYEQYF
>NA|TRBV2|TRBD1|TRBJ1-5|18
TGTGCCAGCAGTGTCAGCAGGGGGCGGTTTGGGAGCAATCAGCCCCAGCATTTT
CASSVSRGRFGSNQPQHF
>NA|TRBV19|NA|TRBJ1-5|13
TGTGCCAGTAGTATCGACAGATATCAGCCCCAGCATTTT
CASSIDRYQPQHF
>once|TRBV11-2|TRBD1|TRBJ1-1|12
TGTGCCAGCAGCCTCACAGGGGCGACGGCTTTCTTT
CASSLTGATAFF
>NA|TRBV19|TRBD1|TRBJ1-2|15
TGTGCCAGTAGTCCCGGACAGGGGGTTAACTATGGCTACACCTTC
CASSPGQGVNYGYTF
>NA|TRBV27|TRBD1|TRBJ1-2|18
TGTGCCAGCAGTCCGTTCGACAGGGCATCAGCGTCTGGGGATGGCTACACCTTC
CASSPFDRASASGDGYTF